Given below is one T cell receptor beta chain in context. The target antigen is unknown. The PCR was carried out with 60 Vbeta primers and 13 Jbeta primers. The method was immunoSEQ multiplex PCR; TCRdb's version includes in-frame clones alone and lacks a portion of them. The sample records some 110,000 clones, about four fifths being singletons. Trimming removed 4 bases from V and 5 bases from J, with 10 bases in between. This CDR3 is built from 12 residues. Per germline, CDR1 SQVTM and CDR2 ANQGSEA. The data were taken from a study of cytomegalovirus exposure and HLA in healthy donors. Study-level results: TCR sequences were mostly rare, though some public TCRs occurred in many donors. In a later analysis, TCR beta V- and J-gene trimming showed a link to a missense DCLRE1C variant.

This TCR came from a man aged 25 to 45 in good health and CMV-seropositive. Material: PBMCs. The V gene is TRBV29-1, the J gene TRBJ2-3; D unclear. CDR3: CSVVSGLDTQYF. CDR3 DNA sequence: TGCAGCGTTGTATCCGGGTTAGATACGCAGTATTTT.